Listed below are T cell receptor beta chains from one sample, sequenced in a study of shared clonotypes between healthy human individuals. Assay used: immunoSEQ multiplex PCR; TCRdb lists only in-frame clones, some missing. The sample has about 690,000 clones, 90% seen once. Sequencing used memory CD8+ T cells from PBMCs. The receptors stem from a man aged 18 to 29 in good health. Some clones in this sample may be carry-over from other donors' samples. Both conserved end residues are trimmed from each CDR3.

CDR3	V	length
ASSRGPYGVREQF	TRBV11-2	13
ASTWGPGTGMRNEQF	TRBV27	15
ATRPGTGGNQPQH	TRBV15	13
ASSLAGDAASPEQISYNEQF	TRBV5-1	20
ASSRDRIYTGELF	TRBV4-1	13
ASSPWRDYNEQF	TRBV18	12
ASSLFRETQY	TRBV5-1	10
ASSRAGTSSYEQY	TRBV7-9	13
ASDTGTGSYEQY	TRBV19	12
ASSQSGWVGDNEQF	TRBV23-1	14
ASTRRESRSGELF	TRBV6-1	13
SVETRAVSYEQY	TRBV29-1	12
ASSSLDAAAEAF	TRBV27	12
ASSFPDRGESSSYEQY	TRBV28	16
ASSDGSSYNSPLH	TRBV5-1	13
ASSQMYDRGGEQY	TRBV5-5	13
ASRPGAGSYTDTQY	TRBV27	14
ASSGLQGNTIY	TRBV9	11
ASSRDRGDGYT	TRBV11-2	11
ASSSPREQY	TRBV7-9	9
SVAHDRLPYEQY	TRBV29-1	12
ASSGQGVYEQY	TRBV27	11
ASSLRQGLYEQY	TRBV7-9	12
ASSLKGGVSRSYEQY	TRBV5-1	15
ASSFRESYEQY	TRBV27	11
ARDPPGGFLSYEQY	TRBV23-1	14
ASSLLTPGYEQY	TRBV5-8	12
ASSSVLATSYEQY	TRBV6-6	13